Each of the 10 T cell receptor beta chains below was sequenced from the same sample in a study of T cell responses to AZD1222 COVID-19 vaccine. Assay used: immunoSEQ multiplex PCR; TCRdb lists only in-frame clones, some missing. This sample has 150,000 or so clones, with roughly nine tenths found just once. The specimen comprised peripheral blood, sampled on day 0 of MenACWY control vaccination. These receptors were obtained from an adult in good health.

V and J are TRBV6-5 and TRBJ2-7; tentative D call: TRBD1 (5 bases). CDR3 length equals 15 residues. Germline CDR1 is MNHEY and CDR2 is SVGAGI. The V end was cut by 2 bases, the J end by 5 bases, with 16 bases between. CDR3 residues: CASSYAQVGRDEQYF. CDR3 sequence (DNA): TGTGCCAGCAGTTACGCACAGGTGGGCAGAGACGAGCAGTACTTC.

The rearrangement joins TRBV5-4 to TRBJ2-1; weak D call: TRBD2 (6 bases). Trimming took off 0 bases at V and 4 bases at J, with 14 bases between the two ends. This CDR3 is 16 amino acids long. The V gene's germline CDR1 is SGHNT and CDR2 YYREEE (reference sequence). For the CDR3, the DNA is TGTGCCAGCAGCTTGGCTGGCGGGCGGGAATACAATGAGCAGTTCTTC. It specifies CASSLAGGREYNEQFF. Using reference TRBV5-4 and TRBJ2-1 for the parts outside the CDR3, the full variable domain is ETGVTQSPTHLIKTRGQQVTLRCSSQSGHNTVSWYQQALGQGPQFIFQYYREEENGRGNFPPRFSGLQFPNYSSELNVNALELDDSALYLCASSLAGGREYNEQFFGPGTRLTVL.

This chain connects TRBV29-1 to TRBJ1-6; 10 bases fit TRBD1. V lost 7 bases and J lost 6; bases outside the gene matches: 3. Per the germline V gene, CDR1 is SQVTM and CDR2 is ANQGSEA. The CDR3 extends over 13 amino acids. The CDR3 coding sequence is TGCAGCGCTGGACAGGGGGGTAATTCACCCCTCCACTTT. Its translation is CSAGQGGNSPLHF.

V usage is TRBV29-1 and J usage is TRBJ1-1; the match to TRBD1 covers 7 bases. Germline CDR1 reads SQVTM; CDR2 reads ANQGSEA. Germline trimming cut 5 bases from V and 8 bases from J; bases unmatched to any gene: 8. CDR3 length: 12 residues. CDR3 protein: CSVLMPDREAFF. CDR3 sequence (DNA): TGCAGCGTTCTGATGCCGGACAGGGAAGCTTTCTTT.

This clone was counted once. V is TRBV20-1 and J is TRBJ2-2; 7 positions agree with TRBD2. The V segment lost 3 bases and the J segment 6 bases; nucleotides outside the gene matches: 10. The germline V gene has CDR1 DFQATT and CDR2 SNEGSKA (reference sequence). The CDR3 runs to 15 residues. Written as DNA, the CDR3 is TGCAGTGCTAGTTCGGGCGGGAGTAGTCCCGGGGAGCTGTTTTTT. It specifies CSASSGGSSPGELFF.

This clone is a singleton in its sample. This chain joins TRBV12-5 and TRBJ2-5; D is tentatively TRBD1 or TRBD2 (5 bases each). Germline V CDR1 and CDR2: LGHNT, FRNRAP. Trimming shortened V by 7 bases and J by 7 bases, and 22 bases separated the two germline ends. The CDR3 runs to 15 residues. The DNA of the CDR3 is TGTGCTAGTGCCCTGGTGGGGGAAGCATTAGGGACCCAGTACTTC. As protein: CASALVGEALGTQYF.

The chain recombines TRBV29-1 with TRBJ1-2; D perhaps matches TRBD1 (5 bases). Trimming cost V 4 bases and J 6 bases, with 6 bases left between them. CDR1 and CDR2 from the germline V gene are SQVTM and ANQGSEA. This CDR3 contains 10 residues. In nucleotides, the CDR3 is TGCAGCGTTGGAGGGGATGGCTACACCTTC. Translated: CSVGGDGYTF.

The chain has TRBV11-3 and TRBJ2-7; D possibly uses TRBD1 or TRBD2 (6 bases each). With 4 bases removed from V and 5 bases from J, the gap between germline ends came to 15 bases. Germline V gene lookup returns CDR1 SGHNT and CDR2 YENEEA. The CDR3 length is 14 residues. DNA of the CDR3: TGTGCCAGCAGCTATGGAGGGGGGCACAACGAGCAGTACTTC. Translating gives CASSYGGGHNEQYF.

V and J are TRBV7-3 and TRBJ2-1, with D possibly TRBD2 on 6 matching bases. The germline V gene has CDR1 SGHTA and CDR2 FQGTGA. V shed 2 bases and J shed 5 bases, with 16 bases lying between them. The CDR3 spans 16 residues. The CDR3 reads CASSLERRVYHNEQFF. The DNA for the CDR3 is TGTGCCAGCAGCTTAGAGAGGAGGGTGTACCACAATGAGCAGTTCTTC.

The chain recombines TRBV29-1 with TRBJ1-1; TRBD1 matches 8 bases. The CDR3 has 14 amino acids. Trimming removed 6 bases from V and 7 bases from J; junction bases left unmatched: 13. Germline V gene sequence: CDR1 SQVTM, CDR2 ANQGSEA. The CDR3 loop reads CSVNQGAGDGEAFF. DNA of the CDR3: TGCAGCGTCAATCAGGGGGCAGGGGACGGTGAAGCTTTCTTT.